This is a list of T cell receptor beta chains from one sample in a study of shared clonotypes between healthy human individuals. TCRdb's copy holds only in-frame clones and misses some; the assay was immunoSEQ multiplex PCR. The table has around 650,000 clones, around 96% seen once. Sequences were obtained from naive CD8+ T cells sorted from blood. These receptors originate from a young woman in good health. CDR3s include the opening cysteine and the closing phenylalanine or tryptophan. The order of the fields is clone size, D gene, V gene, J gene, CDR3 protein, CDR3 DNA. D genes are given only for firm matches. The size of a clone is reported for some rows only, either as once, few or many, or as a class for expanded clones.

-	TRBD2	TRBV28	TRBJ2-3	CASSSGTSGRRYEDTQYF	TGTGCCAGCAGTTCAGGGACTAGCGGGAGGCGCTATGAAGATACGCAGTATTTT
-	-	TRBV19	TRBJ2-7	CASNEGTGFPYEQYF	TGTGCCAGTAATGAGGGAACAGGGTTTCCCTACGAGCAGTACTTC
once	-	TRBV2	TRBJ2-1	CASSAGDYNEQFF	TGTGCCAGCAGCGCCGGGGACTACAATGAGCAGTTCTTC
-	-	TRBV13	TRBJ1-4	CASSLSWGGTPEKLFF	TGTGCCAGCAGCTTAAGTTGGGGGGGAACCCCCGAAAAACTGTTTTTT
-	-	TRBV7-2	TRBJ1-2	CASSLTQTAFLTF	TGTGCCAGCAGCCTCACCCAGACAGCTTTCTTGACCTTC
-	-	TRBV4-1	TRBJ1-1	CASSQEFAGVNTEAFF	TGCGCCAGCAGCCAAGAATTCGCAGGAGTGAACACTGAAGCTTTCTTT
-	-	TRBV28	TRBJ1-4	CASTQDRIATNEKLFF	TGTGCCAGCACCCAAGACAGGATTGCAACTAATGAAAAACTGTTTTTT
-	TRBD1	TRBV5-1	TRBJ2-7	CASSHRDREYEQYF	TGCGCCAGCAGCCACCGGGACAGGGAGTACGAGCAGTACTTC
-	TRBD2	TRBV5-5	TRBJ2-3	CASSQVIAGVSDTQYF	TGTGCCAGCAGCCAAGTGATAGCGGGAGTTTCAGATACGCAGTATTTT
-	-	TRBV6-1	TRBJ1-1	CASSDMYTGKSNTEAFF	TGTGCCAGCAGTGACATGTACACCGGGAAGTCGAACACTGAAGCTTTCTTT
-	-	TRBV9	TRBJ1-1	CASSALTGQSTEAFF	TGTGCCAGCAGCGCGCTCACTGGACAGAGCACTGAAGCTTTCTTT
-	TRBD2	TRBV27	TRBJ2-5	CASSPPFSGTVTQYF	TGTGCCAGCAGTCCCCCCTTTAGCGGGACGGTGACCCAGTACTTC
-	TRBD2	TRBV28	TRBJ2-1	CASSFLAGVPDEQFF	TGTGCCAGCAGCTTCCTAGCGGGAGTTCCGGATGAGCAGTTCTTC
-	-	TRBV4-1	TRBJ2-3	CASSQSRTTTDTQYF	TGCGCCAGCAGCCAATCTAGGACTACCACAGATACGCAGTATTTT
-	-	TRBV28	TRBJ2-7	CASTSEVAHMGYEQYF	TGTGCCAGCACCTCGGAGGTGGCCCATATGGGGTACGAGCAGTACTTC
-	-	TRBV28	TRBJ1-2	CASSAQGYYGYTF	TGTGCCAGCAGTGCACAGGGTTACTATGGCTACACCTTC
-	-	TRBV14	TRBJ2-7	CASSRYEQYF	TGTGCCAGCAGCCGGTACGAGCAGTACTTC
-	-	TRBV28	TRBJ2-1	CASSLLPVLRDRNNEQFF	TGTGCCAGCAGTCTGCTCCCTGTTTTAAGGGACCGCAACAATGAGCAGTTCTTC
once	-	TRBV13	TRBJ1-1	CASSLSTAFIPKTEAFF	TGTGCCAGCAGCTTATCGACAGCGTTTATTCCGAAAACTGAAGCTTTCTTT
-	-	TRBV29-1	TRBJ2-1	CSVEDGTYNEQFF	TGCAGCGTTGAAGATGGTACCTACAATGAGCAGTTCTTC
-	-	TRBV28	TRBJ1-1	CASTSNTEAFF	TGTGCCAGCACCTCGAACACTGAAGCTTTCTTT
-	-	TRBV2	TRBJ2-1	CASSDGYNEQFF	TGTGCCAGCAGTGACGGCTACAATGAGCAGTTCTTC
-	-	TRBV6-5	TRBJ2-7	CASSWGPGDYEQYF	TGTGCCAGCAGTTGGGGTCCGGGGGACTACGAGCAGTACTTC
-	-	TRBV28	TRBJ2-1	CASRRTVSYNEQFF	TGTGCCAGCAGAAGGACGGTCTCCTACAATGAGCAGTTCTTC
-	TRBD1	TRBV13	TRBJ1-1	CASSQGGNTEAFF	TGTGCCAGCAGCCAGGGGGGAAACACTGAAGCTTTCTTT
-	-	TRBV7-8	TRBJ2-7	CASSLFEGPRRGNSYEQYF	TGTGCCAGCAGCTTATTCGAAGGACCCCGGCGGGGCAACTCCTACGAGCAGTACTTC
once	TRBD2	TRBV7-8	TRBJ2-7	CASSLVLPVGGGSDEQYF	TGTGCCAGCAGCTTAGTACTACCGGTGGGGGGAGGGAGCGACGAGCAGTACTTC
once	-	TRBV11-2	TRBJ2-2	CASSLRGANTGELFF	TGTGCCAGCAGCCTCAGAGGGGCAAACACCGGGGAGCTGTTTTTT
-	-	TRBV27	TRBJ2-7	CASSLSAGSYYEQYF	TGTGCCAGCAGTTTATCGGCAGGGAGCTACTACGAGCAGTACTTC
-	-	TRBV5-4	TRBJ2-7	CASSFFDEQYF	TGTGCCAGCAGCTTTTTCGACGAGCAGTACTTC
few	TRBD1	TRBV28	TRBJ1-1	CASAEGGNTEAFF	TGTGCCAGCGCAGAAGGGGGCAACACTGAAGCTTTCTTT
-	-	TRBV27	TRBJ2-1	CASNHGPHNEQFF	TGTGCCAGCAACCACGGGCCTCACAATGAGCAGTTCTTC
-	-	TRBV6-6	TRBJ2-1	CASSYSSYNEQFF	TGTGCCAGCAGTTACTCCTCCTACAATGAGCAGTTCTTC
-	-	TRBV13	TRBJ1-4	CASSFAVSEKLFF	TGTGCCAGCAGCTTCGCGGTTTCGGAAAAACTGTTTTTT
-	-	TRBV28	TRBJ2-1	CASSSRGVGSGSQVRFF	-
-	-	TRBV9	TRBJ2-3	CASSGGPDTQYF	TGTGCCAGCAGCGGGGGCCCAGATACGCAGTATTTT
-	-	TRBV7-9	TRBJ2-1	CAKEGPGNEQFF	TGTGCCAAAGAGGGTCCGGGCAATGAGCAGTTCTTC
-	-	TRBV2	TRBJ1-5	CASSESVVSNQPQHF	TGTGCCAGCAGTGAATCTGTAGTTAGCAATCAGCCCCAGCATTTT
-	TRBD1	TRBV7-9	TRBJ2-3	CASSLVPGQSTDTQYF	TGTGCCAGCAGCTTAGTGCCGGGACAGAGCACAGATACGCAGTATTTT
-	TRBD2	TRBV4-1	TRBJ2-7	CASSQEGGLAASYEQYF	TGCGCCAGCAGCCAAGAGGGGGGACTAGCGGCCTCCTACGAGCAGTACTTC
-	-	TRBV5-4	TRBJ2-7	CASSLRDNNYEQYF	TGTGCCAGCAGCCTCCGGGACAACAACTACGAGCAGTACTTC
-	TRBD1	TRBV27	TRBJ1-2	CASSFGQGASNYGYTF	TGTGCCAGCAGTTTCGGTCAGGGGGCGTCTAACTATGGCTACACCTTC
-	-	TRBV6-6	TRBJ2-1	CASSYSLEEQFF	TGTGCCAGCAGTTACTCATTGGAGGAGCAGTTCTTC
once	-	TRBV4-2	TRBJ2-1	CASSQETTASAYNEQFF	TGTGCCAGCAGCCAAGAGACGACAGCGTCAGCCTACAATGAGCAGTTCTTC
-	-	TRBV7-6	TRBJ2-7	CASSPPRRGGEQYF	TGTGCCAGCAGCCCGCCGAGGCGGGGTGGCGAGCAGTACTTC
-	TRBD1	TRBV19	TRBJ1-5	CASSMFQGEAQPQHF	TGTGCCAGTAGTATGTTTCAGGGGGAGGCTCAGCCCCAGCATTTT
-	-	TRBV6-6	TRBJ2-7	CASSVSWRADEQYF	TGTGCCAGCAGTGTATCCTGGAGGGCCGACGAGCAGTACTTC